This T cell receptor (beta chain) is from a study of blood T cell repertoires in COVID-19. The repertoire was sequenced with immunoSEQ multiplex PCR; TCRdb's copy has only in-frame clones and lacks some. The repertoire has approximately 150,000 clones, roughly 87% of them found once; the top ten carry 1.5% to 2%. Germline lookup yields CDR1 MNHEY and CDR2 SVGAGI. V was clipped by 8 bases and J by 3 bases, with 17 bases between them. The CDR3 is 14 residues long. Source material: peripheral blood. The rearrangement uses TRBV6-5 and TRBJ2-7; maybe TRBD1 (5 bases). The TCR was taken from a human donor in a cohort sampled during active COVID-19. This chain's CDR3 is CASRRAAPNYEQYF. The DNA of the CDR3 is TGTGCCAGCCGCAGGGCGGCTCCCAACTACGAGCAGTACTTC.